This T cell receptor beta chain was sequenced during a study of CD8 T cells in ankylosing spondylitis. In this sample, this clonotype turned up many times. Its antigen is undetermined. Trimming removed 0 bases from V and 4 bases from J; junction bases left unmatched: 3. The germline V gene encodes CDR1 DFQATT and CDR2 SNEGSKA (reference sequence). This CDR3 comprises 14 residues. TCRdb re-derived calls from the 5' RACE reads in MiXCR, one entry per CDR3 protein. The profile shows some 840,000 distinct CDR3 sequences, 10% to 15% of them singletons. Findings of the study overall: Several highly homologous variants made up a TCR beta motif, and this motif appeared characteristic of ankylosing spondylitis blood. Significant enrichment of disease-linked clones was reported in matched ankylosing spondylitis synovial fluid. Some of these motif variants have turned up before, in reports on reactive arthritis synovial fluid and blood.

The material sequenced was blood, either unsorted or a sorted T cell fraction (not recorded which). The clonotype comes from a male donor with ankylosing spondylitis. The V call is TRBV20-1, the J call TRBJ2-3, with 8 bases identical to TRBD2. The CDR3 here is CSARDPAGADTQYF. CDR3 nucleotide sequence: TGCAGTGCTAGAGATCCAGCGGGAGCAGATACGCAGTATTTT.